In this sample, the clone carrying this T cell receptor (beta chain) turned up a few times. Its antigen is still unknown. Different DNA sequences within this sample yield the same CDR3. This CDR3 is built from 15 residues. Trimming removed 5 bases from V and 0 bases from J, with 11 bases in between. Germline V gene data show CDR1 as MNHEY and CDR2 as SVGAGI. The entry originates in a study of vaccination effects on CD4 cells after COVID-19. Study-level information: The post-vaccine samples were taken, at the median, 72 days after the second dose. General study findings and limits: Clones arising from infection and from vaccination showed marked clonal contraction late after vaccination.

Viral peptide pool expansion of antigen-specific CD4+ T cells preceded sequencing in the ViraFEST assay. When less than 13 days of culture had elapsed, CD4+ T cells were isolated. All participants had two doses of either the BNT162b2 or mRNA-1273 vaccine. All vaccine recipients tested negative for nucleocapsid antibodies and had never contracted SARS-CoV-2 infection. The researchers cultured some 2.1 million PBMC per well with 7.5 to 10 IU/ml IL-2 and 7.5 to 10 ug/ml peptides. Assay used: immunoSEQ multiplex PCR; TCRdb lists only in-frame clones, some missing. The sample comprises 57,000 or so clones, around 73% of which are singletons, and around 1.2% rests with the top ten.

This chain connects TRBV6-5 to TRBJ1-5; perhaps TRBD1 as D (6 bases). The sequence derives from a human donor who received a COVID-19 vaccine. Sequencing was performed on CD4+ T cells from PBMCs cultured with HCoV-229E spike peptides, taken after COVID-19 vaccination. This chain's CDR3 is CASSPDRGSNQPQHF. As DNA, the CDR3 is TGTGCCAGCAGTCCGGACAGAGGTAGCAATCAGCCCCAGCATTTT.